The clone carrying this T cell receptor (beta chain) was counted only a few times. Its matching antigen is unknown. The source of the sample is a study of type 1 regulatory T cells. Study information: T-allo10 is an in vitro-generated, Tr1-enriched CD4 T cell product specific for alloantigen. Findings and limits, study-wide: Tr1 cells had a more restricted TCR repertoire than non-Tr1 cells.

The V gene end was trimmed by 5 bases and the J gene end by 5 bases; junction bases not matched to a gene: 5. The CDR3 is 14 residues long. Each CDR3 protein gets one entry after TCRdb re-called the reads with MiXCR. Counted here are fewer than 80,000 distinct CDR3 sequences, 20% to 25% occurring once; the ten biggest clones make up around 8.1%. The sample taken for sequencing was cultured type 1 regulatory T (Tr1) cells, either the whole culture or a sorted fraction (not recorded which). The receptor was isolated from a human donor in good health. The chain employs TRBV12-3 or TRBV12-4 and TRBJ2-3, with 9 bases aligning to TRBD2. CDR3 nucleotides: TGTGCCAGCAGTCCCAGCGGGGGGTTAGATACGCAGTATTTT. It codes for CASSPSGGLDTQYF.